The text below deals with one TCR beta chain. This sample is part of a study of blood T cells in healthy people across ages. Trimming took 7 bases from V and 1 from J, leaving 13 bases between them. CDR1 is MDHEN, CDR2 SYDVKM, per germline. The CDR3 has 15 amino acids. Primed by a sample-barcoded 5' primer and a J-beta primer mix, a second PCR proceeded for 7 to 11 cycles. MiXCR, applied by TCRdb to the 5' RACE reads, yields one record per CDR3 protein. The data contain about 1.4 million distinct CDR3 sequences, 59% of them singletons. The sequenced material came from blood. The TCR originated in a man between 18 and 35 years old in good health. The chain carries TRBV28 and TRBJ2-2, with D maybe TRBD2 (5 bases). CDR3 DNA: TGTGCCAGCAACACGGACTCGGGGAACACCGGGGAGCTGTTTTTT. Encoded protein: CASNTDSGNTGELFF.